The clone carrying this T cell receptor (beta chain) has just a few counts. Its specificity is not known. The data were taken from a study of response to subunit inactivated influenza vaccine. CDR1 is SGDLS, CDR2 YYNGEE, per germline. V gave up 0 bases and J gave up 4 bases, with 14 bases separating them. The CDR3 has 16 residues. The study's findings and limits: Authors proposed each seasonal influenza vaccination draws in few new T cells.

TCRdb re-called the RT-PCR reads through MiXCR, storing one row per CDR3 protein. The data contain roughly 650,000 distinct CDR3 sequences, around 15% of them singletons. The sequence was obtained from a man aged 45-60 years who received an inactivated influenza vaccine. The sample here was PBMCs from blood, taken 14 days before vaccination. V gene TRBV9 combines with J gene TRBJ2-1; D possibly corresponds to TRBD2 (6 bases). The CDR3 DNA follows: TGTGCCAGCAGCGTAGGATCAAGCGGGCTTTACAATGAGCAGTTCTTC. It yields the protein CASSVGSSGLYNEQFF.